Presented here are 20 T cell receptor beta chains from one specimen sequenced in a study of technical replicates of blood from a handful of donors. Sequencing was performed with immunoSEQ multiplex PCR; in TCRdb, only in-frame clones are kept and a portion is missing. The data show about 83,000 clones, with just over 90% seen just once and 0.25% to 0.35% held by the top ten. Sequencing was done on a sample of T cells isolated from PBMCs. Receptors originate from a human donor in good health.

This clone was recorded only once. The chain joins TRBV7-8 to TRBJ1-2; 9 bases align to TRBD1. V lost 6 bases, J lost 4 bases, and 9 bases stayed unmatched. The CDR3 extends over 15 amino acids. Germline V gene sequence: CDR1 SGHVS, CDR2 FQNEAQ. As DNA, the CDR3 is TGTGCCAGCAGGACCGGGACAGGGAATAGCTATGGCTACACCTTC. As protein: CASRTGTGNSYGYTF. The full variable domain, with the rest looked up from reference TRBV7-8 and TRBJ1-2, is GAGVSQSPRYKVAKRGQDVALRCDPISGHVSLFWYQQALGQGPEFLTYFQNEAQLDKSGLPSDRFFAERPEGSVSTLKIQRTQQEDSAVYLCASRTGTGNSYGYTFGSGTRLTVV.

This chain uses TRBV4-2 with TRBJ1-1; D not resolved. Per the germline V gene, CDR1 is LGHNA and CDR2 is YNFKEQ. The V and J ends lost 0 bases and 0 bases respectively, with 14 bases between them. The CDR3 runs to 17 residues. Here the CDR3 DNA reads TGTGCCAGCAGCCAAGACCAAGGAGCCTTGATGAACACTGAAGCTTTCTTT. It codes for CASSQDQGALMNTEAFF.

The CDR3 is CASNRQFLNEKLFF. CDR3 DNA sequence: TGTGCCAGCAACCGACAGTTCCTGAATGAAAAACTGTTTTTT. The rearrangement links TRBV6-1 to TRBJ1-4; D possibly corresponds to TRBD1 (5 bases). Germline-derived CDR1 and CDR2 are MNHNS and SASEGT. The CDR3 extends over 14 amino acids. Trimming pared 7 bases from V and 5 bases from J, leaving 14 bases between.

CDR3 residues: CASSVVPDRTPYF. CDR3 nucleotide sequence: TGTGCCAGCAGCGTAGTCCCGGACAGAACTCCGTACTTC. This chain connects TRBV9 to TRBJ2-7; a weak D match, TRBD1 (6 bases). The V gene's germline CDR1 is SGDLS and CDR2 YYNGEE. This CDR3 is built from 13 residues. Trimming took 0 bases from V and 12 from J, leaving 16 bases between them. Variable domain in full (rest from reference TRBV9 and TRBJ2-7): DSGVTQTPKHLITATGQRVTLRCSPRSGDLSVYWYQQSLDQGLQFLIQYYNGEERAKGNILERFSAQQFPDLHSELNLSSLELGDSALYFCASSVVPDRTPYFGPGTRLTVT.

The chain couples TRBV7-9 to TRBJ2-3; D unresolved. CDR1 and CDR2 from the germline V gene are SEHNR and FQNEAQ (reference sequence). V lost 5 bases and J 1 base, leaving 13 bases between the germline ends. This CDR3 spans 15 amino acids. This chain's CDR3 is CASSAGPLGTDTQYF. As DNA, the CDR3 is TGTGCCAGCAGCGCAGGTCCTCTTGGCACAGATACGCAGTATTTT.

This sequence joins TRBV6-5 and TRBJ1-2; 9 bases align to TRBD1. This CDR3 contains 14 residues. The J segment lost 4 bases and the V segment lost 0 bases, leaving 0 bases of the junction unmatched. Germline V gives CDR1 MNHEY, CDR2 SVGAGI. CDR3 protein: CASSYSTGGYGYTF. The CDR3 nucleotides are TGTGCCAGCAGTTACTCGACAGGGGGCTATGGCTACACCTTC.

In this sample, this clone turned up once. This rearrangement joins TRBV11-2 to TRBJ2-4; D is possibly TRBD2 (5 bases). The V and J ends lost 0 bases and 9 bases respectively, with 12 bases between them. This CDR3 has 14 amino acids. The germline CDR1 and CDR2 sequences are SGHAT and FQNNGV. The CDR3 here is CASSLDEGPRIQYF. CDR3 in DNA: TGTGCCAGCAGCTTAGATGAGGGCCCACGCATTCAGTACTTC.

The chain combines TRBV6-1 with TRBJ1-5; perhaps TRBD1 as D (6 bases). Germline V gene data show CDR1 as MNHNS and CDR2 as SASEGT. This CDR3 is 13 amino acids long. V was pared by 3 bases and J by 7 bases, with 10 bases between. The CDR3 here is CASSEMTGQPQHF. For the CDR3, the DNA is TGTGCCAGCAGTGAGATGACAGGCCAGCCCCAGCATTTT.

The chain has TRBV7-9 and TRBJ2-5; no definite D call. The CDR3 contains 13 residues. The germline CDR1 and CDR2 sequences are SEHNR and FQNEAQ (reference sequence). V was trimmed by 5 bases and J by 7 bases, leaving 14 bases between them. Here the CDR3 reads CASSQSRSGTQYF. The CDR3 DNA sequence: TGTGCCAGCAGCCAGAGCCGTTCGGGGACCCAGTACTTC.

This rearrangement joins TRBV6-5 to TRBJ2-1; 10 positions agree with TRBD2. Germline CDR1 is MNHEY and CDR2 is SVGAGI. V shed 2 bases, J shed 7 bases, and the junction held 5 bases outside the gene matches. This CDR3 comprises 15 residues. CDR3 bases: TGTGCCAGCAGTTACGTAGCGGGAGGTTGGAATGAGCAGTTCTTC. Its protein is CASSYVAGGWNEQFF.

The chain carries TRBV27 and TRBJ1-5, with D perhaps matching TRBD1 (6 bases). This CDR3 contains 15 residues. Trimming removed 6 bases at V and 0 bases at J, with 12 bases between. Germline lookup yields CDR1 MNHEY and CDR2 SMNVEV (reference sequence). This CDR3 reads CASSGTLNSNQPQHF. The DNA for the CDR3 is TGTGCCAGCAGCGGGACACTGAATAGCAATCAGCCCCAGCATTTT.

The chain couples TRBV7-9 to TRBJ1-1; the D is unclear. V was trimmed by 5 bases and J by 0 bases, leaving 13 bases between them. Per the germline V gene, CDR1 is SEHNR and CDR2 is FQNEAQ (reference sequence). This CDR3 is built from 15 residues. CDR3 bases: TGTGCCAGCAGCCGAATCCGAAGCATGAACACTGAAGCTTTCTTT. This translates into CASSRIRSMNTEAFF.

The J gene is TRBJ1-5, the V gene TRBV5-1; perhaps TRBD1 as D (6 bases). This CDR3 has 15 amino acids. Between the trimmed V and J ends, which lost 3 bases and 5 bases, there was a span of 15 bases. CDR1 is SGHRS and CDR2 is YFSETQ in the germline V gene. CDR3 bases: TGCGCCAGCAGCTCTTCTGGGGGCGAGTATCAGCCCCAGCATTTT. This codes for CASSSSGGEYQPQHF.

The chain has TRBV7-9 and TRBJ2-1, with 8 bases identical to TRBD2. The V gene's germline CDR1 is SEHNR and CDR2 FQNEAQ (reference sequence). V dropped 1 base and J dropped 6; count of bases not matched to a gene: 11. The CDR3 spans 17 residues. In DNA, the CDR3 is TGTGCCAGCAGCTTAGTTGCCGGGAGGGCCTCGGGCAATGAGCAGTTCTTC. Translating gives CASSLVAGRASGNEQFF.

This clone is a singleton in its sample. This chain joins TRBV6-1 and TRBJ2-5, with 10 positions matching TRBD2. Per the germline V gene, CDR1 is MNHNS and CDR2 is SASEGT. After removal of 7 bases from V and 5 bases from J, the junction contained 10 bases not matched to a gene. The CDR3 contains 15 residues. This CDR3 reads CASTRAAGGPETQYF. CDR3 in DNA: TGTGCCAGCACCCGGGCAGCGGGGGGGCCCGAGACCCAGTACTTC.

CDR3 in amino acids: CSANGPPQYF. The CDR3 DNA sequence: TGCAGTGCCAATGGCCCGCCGCAGTATTTT. The V gene is TRBV20-1, the J gene TRBJ2-3; no reliable D call. CDR1 and CDR2 from the germline V gene are DFQATT and SNEGSKA (reference sequence). Trimming stripped 6 bases from V and 10 bases from J, with 11 bases between. The CDR3 is 10 amino acids.

J is TRBJ1-5 and V is TRBV27; the match to TRBD1 covers 9 bases. The length of the CDR3 is 15 residues. The trim removed 5 bases at V and 4 bases at J, leaving 6 bases unmatched. The germline gives CDR1 MNHEY, CDR2 SMNVEV (reference sequence). CDR3 residues: CASSPLGQGNQPQHF. CDR3 coding DNA: TGTGCCAGCAGTCCTCTCGGACAGGGGAATCAGCCCCAGCATTTT.

The gene calls are TRBV13 and TRBJ1-5; D might be TRBD1 (5 bases). CDR1 and CDR2 from the germline V gene are PRHDT and FYEKMQ (reference sequence). The CDR3 is 16 residues long. Trimming took 3 bases from V and 2 from J, leaving 14 bases between them. This CDR3 is CASSFSGPGGNQPQHF. DNA for the CDR3: TGTGCCAGCAGCTTTTCAGGGCCCGGTGGCAATCAGCCCCAGCATTTT.

The rearrangement links TRBV9 to TRBJ1-3; D is unclear. Germline V gene sequence: CDR1 SGDLS, CDR2 YYNGEE. The CDR3 is 16 amino acids. The V end was cut by 3 bases, the J end by 0 bases, with 13 bases between. The CDR3 coding sequence is TGTGCCAGCAGCGCAGGATCTAGCCACTCTGGAAACACCATATATTTT. Protein sequence: CASSAGSSHSGNTIYF.

V gene TRBV19 combines with J gene TRBJ2-7; 13 bases are a match to TRBD2. Germline V gene lookup returns CDR1 LNHDA and CDR2 SQIVND (reference sequence). The CDR3 has 13 amino acids. After removal of 9 bases from V and 2 bases from J, the junction contained 1 base not matched to a gene. CDR3 in amino acids: CASGTSGTYEQYF. The DNA of the CDR3 is TGTGCCAGCGGGACTAGCGGGACCTACGAGCAGTACTTC.